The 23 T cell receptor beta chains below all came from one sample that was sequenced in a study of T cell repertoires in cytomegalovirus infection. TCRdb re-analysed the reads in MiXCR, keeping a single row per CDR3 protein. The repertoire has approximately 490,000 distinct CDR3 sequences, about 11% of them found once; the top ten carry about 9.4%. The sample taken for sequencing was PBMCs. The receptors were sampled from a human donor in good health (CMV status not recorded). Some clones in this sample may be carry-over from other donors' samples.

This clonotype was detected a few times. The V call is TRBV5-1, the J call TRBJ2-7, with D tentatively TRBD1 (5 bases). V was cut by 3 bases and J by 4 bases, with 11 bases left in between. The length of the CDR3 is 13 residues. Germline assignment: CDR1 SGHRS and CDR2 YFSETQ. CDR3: CASSSQRQYEQYF. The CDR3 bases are TGCGCCAGCAGCTCCCAAAGACAGTACGAGCAGTACTTC. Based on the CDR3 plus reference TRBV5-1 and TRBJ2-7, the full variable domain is KAGVTQTPRYLIKTRGQQVTLSCSPISGHRSVSWYQQTPGQGLQFLFEYFSETQRNKGNFPGRFSGRQFSNSRSEMNVSTLELGDSALYLCASSSQRQYEQYFGPGTRLTVT.

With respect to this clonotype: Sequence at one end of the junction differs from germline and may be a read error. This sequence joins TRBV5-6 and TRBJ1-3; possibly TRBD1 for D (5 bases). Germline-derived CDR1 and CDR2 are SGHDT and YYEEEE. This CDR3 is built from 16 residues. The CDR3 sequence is CASSNLDSSSGNTRYF. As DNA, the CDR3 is TGTGCCAGCAGCAATTTAGACAGCAGCTCTGGAAACACCAGATATTTT.

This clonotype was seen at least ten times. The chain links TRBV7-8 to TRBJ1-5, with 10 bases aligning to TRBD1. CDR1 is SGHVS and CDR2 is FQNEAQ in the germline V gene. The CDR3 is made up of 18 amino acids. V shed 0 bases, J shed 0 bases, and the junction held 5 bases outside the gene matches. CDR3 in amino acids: CASSLAWTGGLSNQPQHF. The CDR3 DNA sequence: TGTGCCAGCAGCTTAGCTTGGACAGGGGGTCTTAGCAATCAGCCCCAGCATTTT.

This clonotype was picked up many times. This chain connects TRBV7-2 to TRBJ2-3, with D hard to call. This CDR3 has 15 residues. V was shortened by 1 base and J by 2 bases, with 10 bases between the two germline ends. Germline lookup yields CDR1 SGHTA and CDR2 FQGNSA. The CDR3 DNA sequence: TGTGCCAGCAGCTTAGAGTCCCGAGCCACAGATACGCAGTATTTT. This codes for CASSLESRATDTQYF.

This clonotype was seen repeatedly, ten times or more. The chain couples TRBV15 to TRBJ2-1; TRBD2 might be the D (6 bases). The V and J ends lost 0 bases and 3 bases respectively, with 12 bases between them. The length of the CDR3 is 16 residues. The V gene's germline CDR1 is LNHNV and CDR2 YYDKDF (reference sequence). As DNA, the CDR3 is TGTGCCACCAGCAGAGAGTCGGGACTCTTCTACAATGAGCAGTTCTTC. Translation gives CATSRESGLFYNEQFF.

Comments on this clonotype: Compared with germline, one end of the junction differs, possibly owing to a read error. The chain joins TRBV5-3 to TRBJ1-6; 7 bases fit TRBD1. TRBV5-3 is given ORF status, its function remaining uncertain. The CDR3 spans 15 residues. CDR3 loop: CASSSWTGGDSPLHF. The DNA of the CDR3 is TGTGCCAGCAGCTCCTGGACAGGCGGGGATTCACCCCTCCACTTT.

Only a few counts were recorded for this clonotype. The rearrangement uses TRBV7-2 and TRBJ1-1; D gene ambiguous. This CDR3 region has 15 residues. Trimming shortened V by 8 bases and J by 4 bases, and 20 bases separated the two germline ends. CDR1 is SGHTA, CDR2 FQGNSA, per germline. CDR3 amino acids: CASDNGGRLTTEAFF. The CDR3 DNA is TGTGCCAGCGACAACGGAGGGCGGCTTACCACTGAAGCTTTCTTT.

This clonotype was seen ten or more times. This CDR3 is CAQEWKGEVIDTQYF. CDR3 nucleotides: TGTGCCCAGGAATGGAAGGGGGAGGTCATAGATACGCAGTATTTT. The V and J genes are TRBV7-9 and TRBJ2-3; D tentatively reads TRBD1 or TRBD2 (6 bases each). V gave up 11 bases and J gave up 5 bases, with 23 bases separating them. CDR3 length: 15 amino acids. Germline V gives CDR1 SEHNR, CDR2 FQNEAQ (reference sequence).

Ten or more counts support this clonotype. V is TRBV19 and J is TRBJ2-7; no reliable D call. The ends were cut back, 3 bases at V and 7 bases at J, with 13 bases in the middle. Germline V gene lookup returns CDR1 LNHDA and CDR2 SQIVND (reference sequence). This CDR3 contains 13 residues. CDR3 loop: CASSIPQDGEQYF. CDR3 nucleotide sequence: TGTGCCAGTAGTATCCCCCAGGATGGAGAGCAGTACTTC.

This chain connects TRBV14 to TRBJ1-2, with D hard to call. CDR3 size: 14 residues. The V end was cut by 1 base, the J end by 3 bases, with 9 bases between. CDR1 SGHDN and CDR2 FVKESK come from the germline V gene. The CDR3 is CASSQGPSYYGYTF. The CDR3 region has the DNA TGTGCCAGCAGCCAAGGGCCCAGTTACTATGGCTACACCTTC. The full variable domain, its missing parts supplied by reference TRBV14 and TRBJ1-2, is EAGVTQFPSHSVIEKGQTVTLRCDPISGHDNLYWYRRVMGKEIKFLLHFVKESKQDESGMPNNRFLAERTGGTYSTLKVQPAELEDSGVYFCASSQGPSYYGYTFGSGTRLTVV.

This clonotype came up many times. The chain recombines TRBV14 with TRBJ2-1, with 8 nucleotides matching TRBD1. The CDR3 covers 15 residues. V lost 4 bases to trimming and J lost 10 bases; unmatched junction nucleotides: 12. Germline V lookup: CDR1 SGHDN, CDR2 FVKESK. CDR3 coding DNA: TGTGCCAGCAGCCCGTTAAGGACAGGGCAACGAGAGCAGTTCTTC. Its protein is CASSPLRTGQREQFF. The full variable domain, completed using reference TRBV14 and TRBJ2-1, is EAGVTQFPSHSVIEKGQTVTLRCDPISGHDNLYWYRRVMGKEIKFLLHFVKESKQDESGMPNNRFLAERTGGTYSTLKVQPAELEDSGVYFCASSPLRTGQREQFFGPGTRLTVL.

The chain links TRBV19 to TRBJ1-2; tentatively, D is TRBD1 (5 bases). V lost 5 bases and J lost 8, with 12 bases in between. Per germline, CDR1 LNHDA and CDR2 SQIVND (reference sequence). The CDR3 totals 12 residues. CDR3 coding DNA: TGTGCCAGTAGTTCCCCGGGGACGGGCTACACCTTC. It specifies CASSSPGTGYTF.

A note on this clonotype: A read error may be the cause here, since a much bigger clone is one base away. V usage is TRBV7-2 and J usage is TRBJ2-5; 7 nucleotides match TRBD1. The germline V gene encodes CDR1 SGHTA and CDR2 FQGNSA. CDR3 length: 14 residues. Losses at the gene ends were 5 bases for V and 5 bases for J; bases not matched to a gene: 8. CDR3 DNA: TGTGCCAGCAGCCGGAACAGGGGCCATGAGACCCAGTACTTC. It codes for CASSRNRGHETQYF.

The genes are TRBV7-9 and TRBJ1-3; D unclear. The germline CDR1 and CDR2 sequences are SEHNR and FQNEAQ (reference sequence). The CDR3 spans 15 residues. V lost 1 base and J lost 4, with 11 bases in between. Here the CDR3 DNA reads TGTGCCAGCAGCTTAGTTGAGCTCCCGGGAAACACCATATATTTT. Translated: CASSLVELPGNTIYF.

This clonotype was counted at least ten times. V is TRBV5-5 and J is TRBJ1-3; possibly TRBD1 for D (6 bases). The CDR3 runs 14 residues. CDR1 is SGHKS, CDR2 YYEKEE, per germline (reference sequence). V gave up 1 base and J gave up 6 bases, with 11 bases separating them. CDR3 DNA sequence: TGTGCCAGCAGCTTGAGGCAGGGGAAAAACACCATATATTTT. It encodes CASSLRQGKNTIYF.

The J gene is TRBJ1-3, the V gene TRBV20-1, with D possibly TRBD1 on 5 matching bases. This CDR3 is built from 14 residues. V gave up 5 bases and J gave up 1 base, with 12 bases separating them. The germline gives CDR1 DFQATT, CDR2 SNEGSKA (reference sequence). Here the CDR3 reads CSAEDQGSGNTIYF. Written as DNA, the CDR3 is TGCAGTGCTGAGGATCAGGGTTCTGGAAACACCATATATTTT.

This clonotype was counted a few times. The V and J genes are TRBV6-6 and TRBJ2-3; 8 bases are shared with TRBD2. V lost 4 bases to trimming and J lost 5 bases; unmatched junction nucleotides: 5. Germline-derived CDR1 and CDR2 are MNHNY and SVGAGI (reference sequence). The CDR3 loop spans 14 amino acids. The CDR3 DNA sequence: TGTGCCAGCAGTTCGCGGGGGGTAAGAGATACGCAGTATTTT. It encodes CASSSRGVRDTQYF.

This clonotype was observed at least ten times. Here the CDR3 DNA reads TGTGCCAGCAGCCCCCCGGACAGGGGCTTCAACTATGGCTACACCTTC. It yields the protein CASSPPDRGFNYGYTF. The rearrangement uses TRBV14 and TRBJ1-2; 9 bases line up with TRBD1. V lost 4 bases and J lost 2; bases outside the gene matches: 8. The germline V gene has CDR1 SGHDN and CDR2 FVKESK. CDR3 length: 16 amino acids.

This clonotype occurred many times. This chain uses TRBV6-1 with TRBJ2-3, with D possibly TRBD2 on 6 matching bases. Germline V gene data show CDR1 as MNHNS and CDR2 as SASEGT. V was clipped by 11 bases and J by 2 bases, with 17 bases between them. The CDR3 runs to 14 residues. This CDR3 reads CASLPAGITDTQYF. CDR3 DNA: TGTGCCTCCTTGCCAGCGGGTATCACAGATACGCAGTATTTT.

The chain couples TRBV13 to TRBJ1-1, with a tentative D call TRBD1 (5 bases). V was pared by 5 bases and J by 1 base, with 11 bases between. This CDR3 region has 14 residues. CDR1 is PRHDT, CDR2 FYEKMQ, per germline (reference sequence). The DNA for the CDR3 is TGTGCCAGCAGCCTCCAGACAGCGAACACTGAAGCTTTCTTT. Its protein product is CASSLQTANTEAFF.

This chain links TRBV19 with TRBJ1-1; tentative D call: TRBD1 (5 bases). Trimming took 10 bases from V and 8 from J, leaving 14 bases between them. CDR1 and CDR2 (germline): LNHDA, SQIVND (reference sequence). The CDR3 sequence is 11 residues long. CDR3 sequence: CATRERVEAFF. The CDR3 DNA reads TGTGCCACCAGGGAGAGGGTCGAAGCTTTCTTT.

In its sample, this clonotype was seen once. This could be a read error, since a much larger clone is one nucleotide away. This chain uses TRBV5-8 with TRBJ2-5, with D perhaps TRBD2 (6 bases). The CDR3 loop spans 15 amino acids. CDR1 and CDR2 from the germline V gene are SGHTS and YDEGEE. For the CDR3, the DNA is TGTGCGAAGGCCAAAAGCGGGCTAGCGAAAGAGACCCAGTACTTC. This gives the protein CAKAKSGLAKETQYF.

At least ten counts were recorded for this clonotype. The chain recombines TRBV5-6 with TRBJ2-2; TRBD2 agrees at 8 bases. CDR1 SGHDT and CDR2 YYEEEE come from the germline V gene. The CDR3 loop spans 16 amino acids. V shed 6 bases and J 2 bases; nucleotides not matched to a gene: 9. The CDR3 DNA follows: TGTGCCAGCACCCTCACGGGGGGGATAAACACCGGGGAGCTGTTTTTT. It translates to CASTLTGGINTGELFF.